This T cell receptor beta chain was found in a study of vaccination effects on CD4 cells after COVID-19. The study's findings and limits: In the late period after vaccination, infection- and vaccine-induced clones contracted markedly. The study, lacking early post-infection timepoints, had few convalescent patients.

Of note for this clone: What it binds is unknown. A read error may produce the germline difference seen at one junction end.

ViraFEST expansion of antigen-specific CD4+ T cells with viral peptide pools preceded sequencing. Culture lasted around eleven days before CD4+ T cell isolation. People in the vaccine group had not been infected with SARS-CoV-2 before, and their nucleocapsid antibodies were negative. It was with approximately 10 IU/ml IL-2 and 9.5 to 10 ug/ml peptides that 1.8 million or so PBMC per well were cultured. Replacing half the medium with IL-2 medium was done on days 3 and 7. Sequencing used immunoSEQ multiplex PCR; TCRdb keeps in-frame clones, though not all of them. Altogether roughly 63,000 clones are present, 80% being singletons, with the ten largest covering 10% to 15%. The CDR3 sequence is 11 residues long. In germline, CDR1 is SGHVS, CDR2 FQNEAQ.

This specimen was CD4+ T cells from PBMCs cultured with SARS-CoV-2 spike peptides, taken before COVID-19 vaccination. The TCR was taken from a human donor who received a COVID-19 vaccine. The genes are TRBV7-8 and TRBJ2-1; D is unresolved. CDR3 nucleotides: TGTGCCAGCAACTTAGACAATGAGCAGTTCTTC. It codes for CASNLDNEQFF.